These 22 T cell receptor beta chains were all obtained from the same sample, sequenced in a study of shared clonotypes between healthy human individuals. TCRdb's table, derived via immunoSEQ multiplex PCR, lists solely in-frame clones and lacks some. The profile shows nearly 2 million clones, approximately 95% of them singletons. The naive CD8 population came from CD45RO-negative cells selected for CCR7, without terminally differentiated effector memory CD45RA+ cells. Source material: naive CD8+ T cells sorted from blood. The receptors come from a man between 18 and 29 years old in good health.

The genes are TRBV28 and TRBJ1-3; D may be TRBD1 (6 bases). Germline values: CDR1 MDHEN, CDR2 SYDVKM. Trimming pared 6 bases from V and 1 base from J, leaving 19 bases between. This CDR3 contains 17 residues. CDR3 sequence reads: CASRLQGSGLSGNTIYF. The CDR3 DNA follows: TGTGCCAGCAGGCTACAGGGTAGTGGGCTGTCTGGAAACACCATATATTTT.

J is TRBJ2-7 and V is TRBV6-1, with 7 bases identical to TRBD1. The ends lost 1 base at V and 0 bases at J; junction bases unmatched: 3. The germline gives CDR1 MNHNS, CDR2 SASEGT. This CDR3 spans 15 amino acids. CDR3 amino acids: CASSEGDSYSYEQYF. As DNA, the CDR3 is TGTGCCAGCAGTGAAGGGGACAGTTACTCCTACGAGCAGTACTTC.

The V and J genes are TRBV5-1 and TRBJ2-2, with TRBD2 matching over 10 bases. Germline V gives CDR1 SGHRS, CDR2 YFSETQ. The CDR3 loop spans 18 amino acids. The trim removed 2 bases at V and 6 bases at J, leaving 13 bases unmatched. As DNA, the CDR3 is TGCGCCAGCAGCTTCCCAAGACTAGCGGGCCTTCCGGCCGGGGAGCTGTTTTTT. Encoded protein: CASSFPRLAGLPAGELFF.

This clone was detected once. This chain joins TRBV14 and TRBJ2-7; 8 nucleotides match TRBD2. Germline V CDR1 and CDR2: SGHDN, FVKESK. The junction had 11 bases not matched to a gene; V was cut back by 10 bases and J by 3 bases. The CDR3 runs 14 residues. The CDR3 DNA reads TGTGCCACCCGGCCCCCCGGGACTAGCTACGAGCAGTACTTC. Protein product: CATRPPGTSYEQYF.

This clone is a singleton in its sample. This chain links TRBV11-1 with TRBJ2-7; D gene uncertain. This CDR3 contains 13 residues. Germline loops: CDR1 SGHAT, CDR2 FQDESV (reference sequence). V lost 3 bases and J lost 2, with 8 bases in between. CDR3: CASSFQVTYEQYF. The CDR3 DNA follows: TGTGCCAGCAGCTTCCAGGTGACCTACGAGCAGTACTTC.

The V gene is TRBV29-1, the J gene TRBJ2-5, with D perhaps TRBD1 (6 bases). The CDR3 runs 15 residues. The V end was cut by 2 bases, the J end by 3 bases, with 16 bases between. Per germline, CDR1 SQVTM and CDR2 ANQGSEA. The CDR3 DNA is TGCAGCGTTGAACTGAGACAGGTGGGGGAAGAGACCCAGTACTTC. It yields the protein CSVELRQVGEETQYF.

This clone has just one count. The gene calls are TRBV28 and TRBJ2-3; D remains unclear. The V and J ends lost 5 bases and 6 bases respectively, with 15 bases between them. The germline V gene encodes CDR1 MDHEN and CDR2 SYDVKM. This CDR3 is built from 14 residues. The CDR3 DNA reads TGTGCCAGCAGTCCCCGGTGGCCTCGTGATACGCAGTATTTT. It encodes CASSPRWPRDTQYF.

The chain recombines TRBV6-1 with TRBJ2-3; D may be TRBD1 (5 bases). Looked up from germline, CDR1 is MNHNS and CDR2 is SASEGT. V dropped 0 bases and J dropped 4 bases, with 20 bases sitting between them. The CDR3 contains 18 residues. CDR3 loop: CASSEAVIRGETADTQYF. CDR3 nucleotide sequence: TGTGCCAGCAGTGAAGCAGTAATAAGGGGTGAAACTGCAGATACGCAGTATTTT.

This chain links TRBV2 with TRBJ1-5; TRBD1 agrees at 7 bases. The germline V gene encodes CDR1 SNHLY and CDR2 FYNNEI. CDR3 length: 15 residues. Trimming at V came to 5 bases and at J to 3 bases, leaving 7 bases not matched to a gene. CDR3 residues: CASSLGQLNNQPQHF. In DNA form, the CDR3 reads TGTGCCAGCAGTTTGGGACAGCTAAACAATCAGCCCCAGCATTTT.

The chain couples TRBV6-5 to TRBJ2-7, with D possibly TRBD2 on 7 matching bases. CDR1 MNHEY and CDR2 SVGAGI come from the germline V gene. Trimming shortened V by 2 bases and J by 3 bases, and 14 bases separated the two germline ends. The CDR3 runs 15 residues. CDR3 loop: CASSYGWGGLYEQYF. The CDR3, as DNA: TGTGCCAGCAGTTACGGGTGGGGGGGCCTCTACGAGCAGTACTTC.

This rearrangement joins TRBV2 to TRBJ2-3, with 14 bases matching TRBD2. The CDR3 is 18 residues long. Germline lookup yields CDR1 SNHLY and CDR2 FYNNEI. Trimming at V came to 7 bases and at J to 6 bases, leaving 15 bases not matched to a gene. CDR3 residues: CASTETSGGAFPPDTQYF. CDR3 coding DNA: TGTGCCAGCACCGAGACTAGCGGGGGGGCTTTTCCCCCCGATACGCAGTATTTT.

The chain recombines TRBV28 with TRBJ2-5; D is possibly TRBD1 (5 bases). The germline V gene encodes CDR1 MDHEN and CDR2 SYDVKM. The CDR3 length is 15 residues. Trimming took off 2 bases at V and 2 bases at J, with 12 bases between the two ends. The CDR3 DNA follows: TGTGCCAGCAGTTTAGTGACAGAGACACAAGAGACCCAGTACTTC. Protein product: CASSLVTETQETQYF.

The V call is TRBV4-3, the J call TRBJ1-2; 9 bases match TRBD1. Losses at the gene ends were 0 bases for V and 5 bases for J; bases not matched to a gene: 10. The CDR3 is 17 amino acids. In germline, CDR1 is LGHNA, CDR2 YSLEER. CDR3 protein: CASSQDRGTGLTYGYTF. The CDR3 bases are TGCGCCAGCAGCCAAGATCGGGGGACAGGGTTGACATATGGCTACACCTTC.

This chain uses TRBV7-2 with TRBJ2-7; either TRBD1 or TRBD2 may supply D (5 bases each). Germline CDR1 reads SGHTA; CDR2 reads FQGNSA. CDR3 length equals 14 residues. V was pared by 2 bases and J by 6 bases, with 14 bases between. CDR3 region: CASSLLHGAAEQYF. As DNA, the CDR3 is TGTGCCAGCAGCTTATTGCACGGGGCCGCCGAGCAGTACTTC.

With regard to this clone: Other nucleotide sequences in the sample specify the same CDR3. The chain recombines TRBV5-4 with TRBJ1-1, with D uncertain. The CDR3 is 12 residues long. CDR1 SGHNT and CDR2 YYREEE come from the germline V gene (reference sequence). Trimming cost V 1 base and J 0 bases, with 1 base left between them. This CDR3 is CASSLLNTEAFF. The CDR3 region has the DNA TGTGCCAGCAGCTTGTTGAACACTGAAGCTTTCTTT. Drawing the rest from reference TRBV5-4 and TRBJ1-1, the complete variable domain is ETGVTQSPTHLIKTRGQQVTLRCSSQSGHNTVSWYQQALGQGPQFIFQYYREEENGRGNFPPRFSGLQFPNYSSELNVNALELDDSALYLCASSLLNTEAFFGQGTRLTVV.

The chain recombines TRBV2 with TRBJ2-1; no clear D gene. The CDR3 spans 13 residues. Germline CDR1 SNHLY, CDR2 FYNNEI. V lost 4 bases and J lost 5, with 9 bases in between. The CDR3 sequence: CASSVDPHNEQFF. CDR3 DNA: TGTGCCAGCAGTGTGGACCCGCACAATGAGCAGTTCTTC.

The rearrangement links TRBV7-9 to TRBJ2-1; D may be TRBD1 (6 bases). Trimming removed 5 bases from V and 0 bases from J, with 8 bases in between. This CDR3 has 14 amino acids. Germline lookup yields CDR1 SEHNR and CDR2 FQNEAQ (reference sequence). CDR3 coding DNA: TGTGCCAGCAGCAGGGACATCTCCTACAATGAGCAGTTCTTC. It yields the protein CASSRDISYNEQFF.

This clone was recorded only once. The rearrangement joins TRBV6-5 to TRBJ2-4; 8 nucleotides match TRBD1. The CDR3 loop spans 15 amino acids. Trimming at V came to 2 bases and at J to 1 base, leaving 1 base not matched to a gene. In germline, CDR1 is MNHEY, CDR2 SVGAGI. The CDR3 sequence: CASSYRDRAKNIQYF. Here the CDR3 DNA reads TGTGCCAGCAGTTACCGGGACAGGGCCAAAAACATTCAGTACTTC.

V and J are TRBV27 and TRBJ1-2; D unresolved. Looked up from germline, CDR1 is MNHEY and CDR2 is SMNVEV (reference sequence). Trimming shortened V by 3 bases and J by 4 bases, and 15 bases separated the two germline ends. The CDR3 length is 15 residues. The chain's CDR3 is CASSFIGGSGYGYTF. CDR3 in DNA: TGTGCCAGCAGTTTTATCGGAGGGTCGGGCTATGGCTACACCTTC.

The CDR3 region has the DNA TGTGCCAGCAGTTACGACAGGGCAAATACGCAGTATTTT. This translates into CASSYDRANTQYF. V and J are TRBV6-5 and TRBJ2-3, with TRBD1 matching over 7 bases. V shed 2 bases, J shed 7 bases, and the junction held 3 bases outside the gene matches. CDR3 length equals 13 residues. Germline values: CDR1 MNHEY, CDR2 SVGAGI.

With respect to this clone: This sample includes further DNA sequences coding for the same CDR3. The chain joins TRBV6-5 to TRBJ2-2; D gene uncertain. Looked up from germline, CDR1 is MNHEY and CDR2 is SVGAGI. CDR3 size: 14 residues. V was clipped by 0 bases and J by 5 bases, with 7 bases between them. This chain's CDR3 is CASSYSVGTGELFF. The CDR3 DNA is TGTGCCAGCAGTTACTCCGTGGGTACCGGGGAGCTGTTTTTT.

The CDR3 sequence is CASSPWDSSGAEAFF. The CDR3 DNA reads as TGTGCCAGCAGCCCCTGGGACAGTTCGGGGGCTGAAGCTTTCTTT. This chain uses TRBV7-2 with TRBJ1-1; the match to TRBD1 covers 7 bases. The length of the CDR3 is 15 residues. V dropped 5 bases and J dropped 6; count of bases not matched to a gene: 12. From germline, CDR1 is SGHTA and CDR2 FQGNSA.